These 23 T cell receptor beta chains originate from one sample sequenced in a study of blood T cell repertoires in COVID-19. TCRdb's copy holds only in-frame clones and misses some; the assay was immunoSEQ multiplex PCR. The sample has about 240,000 clones, 82% seen once; the top ten hold 9.5% to 15%. The sequencing input was peripheral blood. The receptors stem from an older woman with active or convalescent COVID-19.

The chain recombines TRBV5-1 with TRBJ2-5; 12 positions agree with TRBD2. J gave up 5 bases and V 6 bases, and 8 bases lay outside the gene matches. The germline CDR1 and CDR2 sequences are SGHRS and YFSETQ. CDR3 length: 15 amino acids. The DNA for the CDR3 is TGCGCCAGCACCCCGACTAGCGGGGGTTTTGAGACCCAGTACTTC. Translation gives CASTPTSGGFETQYF.

The chain is built from TRBV4-2 and TRBJ2-1, with 7 bases fitting TRBD1. Germline values: CDR1 LGHNA, CDR2 YNFKEQ. CDR3 length: 16 amino acids. V was pared by 2 bases and J by 3 bases, with 7 bases of the junction left unmatched. CDR3 residues: CASSQYRDSNYNEQFF. The CDR3 DNA reads TGTGCCAGCAGCCAATATAGGGACAGCAACTACAATGAGCAGTTCTTC.

The rearrangement uses TRBV9 and TRBJ2-3; D remains unclear. CDR3 length equals 15 residues. V was cut by 4 bases and J by 0 bases, with 12 bases left in between. From germline, CDR1 is SGDLS and CDR2 YYNGEE. The CDR3 DNA sequence: TGTGCCAGCAGCTTGCGCGGCCGAAGCACAGATACGCAGTATTTT. It translates to CASSLRGRSTDTQYF. The full variable domain, with the rest looked up from reference TRBV9 and TRBJ2-3, is DSGVTQTPKHLITATGQRVTLRCSPRSGDLSVYWYQQSLDQGLQFLIQYYNGEERAKGNILERFSAQQFPDLHSELNLSSLELGDSALYFCASSLRGRSTDTQYFGPGTRLTVL.

The chain carries TRBV7-2 and TRBJ2-5; TRBD2 matches 12 bases. V shed 4 bases, J shed 6 bases, and the junction held 9 bases outside the gene matches. The germline V gene has CDR1 SGHTA and CDR2 FQGNSA. The CDR3 loop spans 16 amino acids. CDR3 sequence (DNA): TGTGCCAGCAGCTGGGACCTAGCGGGGGGGAGGAAGACCCAGTACTTC. It codes for CASSWDLAGGRKTQYF.

Concerning this clone: One end of the junction fails to match germline, which may point to a read error. The rearrangement links TRBV9 to TRBJ2-7; 11 bases line up with TRBD2. The CDR3 is made up of 14 amino acids. Germline values: CDR1 SGDLS, CDR2 YYNGEE. The CDR3 coding sequence is TGTGCCAGCAACGTAGCGGGGGGGACCTACGAGCAGTACTTC. Its protein is CASNVAGGTYEQYF.

This chain links TRBV19 with TRBJ1-1; 8 positions agree with TRBD1. J gave up 4 bases and V 6 bases, and 13 bases lay outside the gene matches. The V gene's germline CDR1 is LNHDA and CDR2 SQIVND (reference sequence). The CDR3 loop spans 16 amino acids. The CDR3 DNA sequence: TGTGCCAGTAGCCTTCTCGGACAGGGTTGGAGCACTGAAGCTTTCTTT. Protein: CASSLLGQGWSTEAFF.

This chain links TRBV28 with TRBJ2-7; 12 bases line up with TRBD2. V was clipped by 7 bases and J by 0 bases; unmatched bases: 7. This CDR3 has 16 residues. Germline CDR1 is MDHEN and CDR2 is SYDVKM. The CDR3 spells CASKLTSGGFSYEQYF. The CDR3 DNA is TGTGCCAGCAAGCTCACTAGCGGGGGGTTCTCCTACGAGCAGTACTTC.

The chain has TRBV11-2 and TRBJ2-5; TRBD2 matches at 8 bases. From germline, CDR1 is SGHAT and CDR2 FQNNGV. The junction had 11 bases not matched to a gene; V was cut back by 2 bases and J by 0 bases. The CDR3 is made up of 18 amino acids. This chain's CDR3 is CASSLRAGGQLYQETQYF. Written as DNA, the CDR3 is TGTGCCAGCAGCTTACGGGCGGGGGGCCAATTGTACCAAGAGACCCAGTACTTC.

The chain is built from TRBV15 and TRBJ1-1, with TRBD1 matching over 8 bases. Trimming took 2 bases from V and 4 from J; bases not matched to a gene: 3. CDR1 and CDR2 from the germline V gene are LNHNV and YYDKDF (reference sequence). The CDR3 loop spans 14 amino acids. The CDR3 region has the DNA TGTGCCACCAGCAGACAGGGGGCGAGCACTGAAGCTTTCTTT. Its translation is CATSRQGASTEAFF.

Of note for this clone: A read error may account for a junction end that differs from germline. This chain uses TRBV7-7 with TRBJ2-7; TRBD1 matches 9 bases. The V gene's germline CDR1 is SSHAT and CDR2 FNYEAQ (reference sequence). The CDR3 covers 13 residues. The CDR3 nucleotides are TGTGCTAGCAGCCAAAACAGGGGGCACGAGCAGTACTTC. Its protein product is CASSQNRGHEQYF.

This rearrangement joins TRBV14 to TRBJ1-2; D is ambiguous. The V gene's germline CDR1 is SGHDN and CDR2 FVKESK. The V end lost 0 bases, the J end lost 7 bases, and 18 bases lay between the germline ends. CDR3 length: 16 residues. This CDR3 is CASSQDLLGREGGYTF. In nucleotides, the CDR3 is TGTGCCAGCAGCCAAGATCTACTGGGAAGGGAGGGTGGCTACACCTTC.

This chain joins TRBV4-2 and TRBJ1-1, with D possibly being TRBD1 (6 bases). Germline V CDR1 and CDR2: LGHNA, YNFKEQ. CDR3 length: 15 residues. V gave up 1 base and J gave up 0 bases, with 9 bases separating them. The CDR3 protein is CASSQAGDLNTEAFF. The DNA of the CDR3 is TGTGCCAGCAGCCAAGCAGGGGACCTGAACACTGAAGCTTTCTTT.

The CDR3 region is CASSIAVGRVYGYTF. The CDR3 DNA reads TGTGCCAGTAGTATCGCGGTTGGCAGGGTCTATGGCTACACCTTC. This chain links TRBV19 with TRBJ1-2, with a possible D match to TRBD1 (5 bases). Germline values: CDR1 LNHDA, CDR2 SQIVND (reference sequence). With 3 bases removed from V and 4 bases from J, the gap between germline ends came to 15 bases. The CDR3 runs to 15 residues. Combining the CDR3 with reference TRBV19 and TRBJ1-2 gives the whole variable domain DGGITQSPKYLFRKEGQNVTLSCEQNLNHDAMYWYRQDPGQGLRLIYYSQIVNDFQKGDIAEGYSVSREKKESFPLTVTSAQKNPTAFYLCASSIAVGRVYGYTFGSGTRLTVV.

This chain connects TRBV19 to TRBJ1-5; 7 nucleotides line up with TRBD1. V shed 7 bases, J shed 6 bases, and the junction held 9 bases outside the gene matches. CDR3 length equals 14 residues. The germline CDR1 and CDR2 sequences are LNHDA and SQIVND (reference sequence). CDR3 residues: CASTKEGGIQPQHF. CDR3 nucleotide sequence: TGTGCCAGTACTAAGGAAGGGGGCATTCAGCCCCAGCATTTT.

This clone turned up a few times. This chain links TRBV19 with TRBJ1-3, with a possible D match to TRBD1 (5 bases). Germline V gives CDR1 LNHDA, CDR2 SQIVND (reference sequence). The CDR3 covers 16 residues. The ends were cut back, 4 bases at V and 0 bases at J, with 13 bases in the middle. The CDR3 is CASSTRQTYSGNTIYF. CDR3 coding DNA: TGTGCCAGTAGTACCCGACAGACTTACTCTGGAAACACCATATATTTT.

V gene TRBV9 combines with J gene TRBJ1-1; TRBD1 matches 11 bases. Germline V gene data show CDR1 as SGDLS and CDR2 as YYNGEE. The CDR3 is made up of 15 amino acids. The V gene end was trimmed by 0 bases and the J gene end by 4 bases; junction bases not matched to a gene: 2. Written as DNA, the CDR3 is TGTGCCAGCAGCGTAGGTGGGACAGGGGGCACTGAAGCTTTCTTT. The encoded protein is CASSVGGTGGTEAFF.

This clone was observed a single time. This chain links TRBV18 with TRBJ2-7; 9 positions match TRBD2. Germline CDR1 and CDR2: KGHSH and LQKENI. The CDR3 length is 16 residues. The J segment lost 0 bases and the V segment lost 3 bases, leaving 6 bases of the junction unmatched. The CDR3 is CASSPPTSGSSYEQYF. CDR3 nucleotide sequence: TGTGCCAGCTCACCTCCGACTAGCGGAAGCTCCTACGAGCAGTACTTC.

V and J are TRBV6-5 and TRBJ1-2; D gene ambiguous. This CDR3 is built from 13 residues. CDR1 is MNHEY and CDR2 is SVGAGI in the germline V gene. The V gene lost 2 bases and the J gene lost 8 bases, with 12 bases spanning the gap. The CDR3, as DNA: TGTGCCAGCAGTTACCTCAGGAATTGGGGCTACACCTTC. Protein product: CASSYLRNWGYTF.

V usage is TRBV9 and J usage is TRBJ1-2; weak D call: TRBD1 (6 bases). The germline V gene encodes CDR1 SGDLS and CDR2 YYNGEE. The CDR3 spans 14 residues. Trimming removed 4 bases from V and 4 bases from J, with 14 bases in between. The CDR3 nucleotides read TGTGCCAGCAGCCCCCCTACAGGGATCTATGGCTACACCTTC. This gives the protein CASSPPTGIYGYTF.

The V call is TRBV18, the J call TRBJ1-5; 11 nucleotides match TRBD1. Trimming at V came to 3 bases and at J to 7 bases, leaving 5 bases not matched to a gene. In germline, CDR1 is KGHSH, CDR2 LQKENI. The CDR3 extends over 15 amino acids. The CDR3 region is CASSPRTGGAQPQHF. In DNA, the CDR3 is TGTGCCAGCTCACCCAGGACAGGGGGCGCCCAGCCCCAGCATTTT. The full variable domain, with the rest looked up from reference TRBV18 and TRBJ1-5, is NAGVMQNPRHLVRRRGQEARLRCSPMKGHSHVYWYRQLPEEGLKFMVYLQKENIIDESGMPKERFSAEFPKEGPSILRIQQVVRGDSAAYFCASSPRTGGAQPQHFGDGTRLSIL.

The chain couples TRBV20-1 to TRBJ1-1; D remains ambiguous. This CDR3 contains 11 residues. The germline gives CDR1 DFQATT, CDR2 SNEGSKA (reference sequence). V gave up 6 bases and J gave up 5 bases, with 10 bases separating them. The DNA of the CDR3 is TGCAGTGCCAGGTGGAATACTGAAGCTTTCTTT. Its protein product is CSARWNTEAFF.

This chain connects TRBV24-1 to TRBJ2-2, with 12 nucleotides matching TRBD1. CDR1 is KGHDR, CDR2 SFDVKD, per germline. This CDR3 contains 19 residues. V gave up 4 bases and J gave up 7 bases; unmatched junction bases: 15. The CDR3: CATSDRKLGGTGGSGELFF. In DNA form, the CDR3 reads TGTGCCACCAGTGACCGGAAATTGGGGGGGACAGGGGGCAGCGGGGAGCTGTTTTTT.

The genes are TRBV30 and TRBJ1-2, with D possibly matching TRBD1 (6 bases). With 2 bases removed from V and 8 bases from J, the gap between germline ends came to 18 bases. The CDR3 length is 14 residues. Germline V gene data show CDR1 as GTSNPN and CDR2 as SVGIG (reference sequence). The CDR3: CAWSTKLPGEGYTF. The CDR3 bases are TGTGCCTGGAGTACCAAACTCCCAGGGGAAGGCTACACCTTC.